This entry lists 8 T cell receptor beta chains sequenced from one sample in a study of shared clonotypes between healthy human individuals (dated by TCRdb to the early 2020s). The method was the immunoSEQ multiplex PCR assay. What TCRdb holds here is the immuneACCESS table cut down to in-frame rearrangements. Part of the clones is not present; checked against another copy, under half of the missing clones reflect an unresolved V gene, and the others are unexplained. This sample gives roughly 700,000 clones in total; about 92% of them show up just once. The top ten clones comprise 30% to 35% of the sample. The material sequenced was memory CD8+ T cells from PBMCs. The cell subset or site label here, explained by the study, means: CD45RO+ cells pooled with CCR7-negative TemRA cells. The receptor source for this set is a man between 18 and 35 years old in good health. Some clones in this sample may be carry-over from other donors' samples.

The gene calls are TRBV28 and TRBJ2-2; TRBD1 might be the D (6 bases). In germline, CDR1 is MDHEN, CDR2 SYDVKM. The V end was cut by 5 bases, the J end by 1 base, with 17 bases between. This CDR3 spans 17 amino acids. The CDR3 loop reads CASSPFTGYWNTGELFF. Written as DNA, the CDR3 is TGTGCCAGCAGTCCTTTCACAGGGTATTGGAACACCGGGGAGCTGTTTTTT.

This clone was recorded once. The chain is built from TRBV7-8 and TRBJ2-7; 13 bases align to TRBD2. The CDR3 runs 15 residues. The germline V gene encodes CDR1 SGHVS and CDR2 FQNEAQ. The trim removed 5 bases at V and 5 bases at J, leaving 6 bases unmatched. The CDR3, as DNA: TGTGCCAGCAGCCCCGGGACTAGCGGGATCAACGAGCAGTACTTC. The encoded protein is CASSPGTSGINEQYF.

Notes on this clone: The same CDR3 also results from other DNA sequences found in this sample. The CDR3 loop is CASSVGQGAFGANVLTF. Written as DNA, the CDR3 is TGTGCCAGCAGCGTGGGGCAGGGGGCGTTCGGGGCCAACGTCCTGACTTTC. The V call is TRBV9, the J call TRBJ2-6, with 8 positions matching TRBD1. The CDR3 sequence is 17 residues long. The junction had 8 bases not matched to a gene; V was cut back by 2 bases and J by 4 bases. From germline, CDR1 is SGDLS and CDR2 YYNGEE.

This clone was counted a single time. This sequence joins TRBV28 and TRBJ2-1, with no clear D. Germline V CDR1 and CDR2: MDHEN, SYDVKM. V shed 2 bases and J shed 5 bases, with 13 bases lying between them. The CDR3 has 15 residues. CDR3 nucleotide sequence: TGTGCCAGCAGTTTAGTCAGGTTAAAAAACAATGAGCAGTTCTTC. Protein: CASSLVRLKNNEQFF.

The J gene is TRBJ2-2, the V gene TRBV2; 7 nucleotides align to TRBD1. V was pared by 4 bases and J by 6 bases, with 11 bases of the junction left unmatched. This CDR3 region has 16 residues. Germline V gives CDR1 SNHLY, CDR2 FYNNEI. CDR3 loop: CASSGGDRGRPGELFF. DNA of the CDR3: TGTGCCAGCAGTGGAGGGGATAGGGGGCGACCCGGGGAGCTGTTTTTT.

The rearrangement links TRBV5-3 to TRBJ2-1; the match to TRBD1 covers 10 bases. TRBV5-3 counts as an open reading frame of uncertain function. The CDR3 contains 16 residues. Trimming at V came to 3 bases and at J to 9 bases, leaving 12 bases not matched to a gene. The CDR3 loop is CARSSEGTGVGSEQFF. The CDR3 coding sequence is TGTGCCAGAAGCTCCGAGGGGACAGGGGTTGGTAGTGAGCAGTTCTTC.

V usage is TRBV14 and J usage is TRBJ2-7; 9 positions match TRBD1. The V gene's germline CDR1 is SGHDN and CDR2 FVKESK. This CDR3 spans 16 amino acids. With V trimmed by 3 bases and J by 0 bases, 6 bases remained unmatched. The CDR3 here is CASSHHRGPSSYEQYF. The DNA for the CDR3 is TGTGCCAGCAGCCACCACAGGGGGCCCTCCTCCTACGAGCAGTACTTC.

The J gene is TRBJ1-5, the V gene TRBV28; 9 bases match TRBD1. The V segment lost 5 bases and the J segment 7 bases; nucleotides outside the gene matches: 6. Germline assignment: CDR1 MDHEN and CDR2 SYDVKM. The CDR3 spans 14 residues. The CDR3 DNA is TGTGCCAGCAGTCCGAACAGGGGGCCACAGCCCCAGCATTTT. This encodes CASSPNRGPQPQHF.